The source of this T cell receptor (beta chain) is a study of vaccination and CD4 T cells after COVID-19. Study information: Convalescent individuals numbered four females and six males, two being Hispanic. Subjects got two shots of BNT162b2 or mRNA-1273 vaccine. Findings and limits, study-wide: SARS-CoV-2-reactive clonotypes showed a nonsignificant median rise from about 20 to 38.

Cultured CD4+ T-cell DNA underwent Oncomine TCR Beta short-read sequencing. TCRdb reanalysed the PCR reads using MiXCR and keeps one entry per CDR3 protein. The sample holds about 17,000 distinct CDR3 sequences, roughly three fifths seen once. Treatment reported: approximately 10-day PBMC culture with coronavirus spike peptide pools or control peptides (ViraFEST assay). Germline V gene lookup returns CDR1 SGHNT and CDR2 YENEEA. V dropped 1 base and J dropped 1 base, with 10 bases sitting between them. The CDR3 is 15 amino acids. Points on this clonotype: What it binds is unknown.

Sample: CD4+ T cells from blood, cultured in vitro, taken after SARS-CoV-2 vaccination. The receptor comes from a human donor who had recovered from COVID-19. The chain has TRBV11-3 and TRBJ2-5, with D possibly being TRBD1 or TRBD2 (5 bases each). The CDR3 region is CASSLARGPQETQYF. The CDR3 coding sequence is TGTGCCAGCAGCTTAGCCCGGGGACCCCAAGAGACCCAGTACTTC. Complete variable domain (other parts from reference TRBV11-3 and TRBJ2-5): EAGVVQSPRYKIIEKKQPVAFWCNPISGHNTLYWYLQNLGQGPELLIRYENEEAVDDSQLPKDRFSAERLKGVDSTLKIQPAELGDSAVYLCASSLARGPQETQYFGPGTRLLVL.